The T cell receptor beta chain under discussion was sequenced for a study of shared clonotypes between healthy human individuals. General study findings and limits: Clonotypes not shared had lower generation probabilities than those common to all four donors.

Only CD45RO-negative cells positively selected for CCR7 counted as naive CD8 cells, so terminally differentiated effector memory CD45RA+ cells were excluded. As for this clone: Its cognate antigen is unknown.

Sequencing was performed with immunoSEQ multiplex PCR; in TCRdb, only in-frame clones are kept and a portion is missing. The sample carries around 2.1 million clones, 93% recorded once. Trimming removed 1 base at V and 6 bases at J, with 9 bases between. Germline lookup yields CDR1 SGHVS and CDR2 FQNEAQ. This CDR3 spans 14 amino acids. The clonotype comes from a man aged 18 to 29 in good health. Some clones in this sample may be carry-over from other donors' samples. The gene calls are TRBV7-8 and TRBJ2-2, with no clear D. The source material was naive CD8+ T cells from PBMCs. The CDR3 spells CASSLEAVPGELFF. DNA of the CDR3: TGTGCCAGCAGCTTAGAGGCGGTCCCCGGGGAGCTGTTTTTT.